The T cell receptor (beta chain) described here comes from a study of cytomegalovirus exposure and HLA in healthy donors. Study overall: A subsequent analysis stated that the 100 to 150 validation repertoires were run on the same platform as the roughly 620 first-cohort repertoires.

A roughly 120-subject validation cohort, separate from the approximately 720-subject first cohort, supplied the donors. From germline, CDR1 is SEHNR and CDR2 FQNEAQ (reference sequence). V gave up 7 bases and J gave up 2 bases; unmatched junction bases: 13. The length of the CDR3 is 17 residues. Broader study findings: Reportedly, cytomegalovirus status was diagnosed with high sensitivity and specificity. In a later analysis, first-cohort TCR clusters were found to tend to co-occur in the 130 or so validation repertoires.

The table came from immunoSEQ multiplex PCR; TCRdb's copy has only in-frame clones and leaves some out. The data show 190,000 or so clones, with 80% to 85% seen just once and roughly 2.8% held by the top ten. This clone was counted a single time. Its specificity is unknown. The chain recombines TRBV7-9 with TRBJ2-3; TRBD2 agrees at 9 bases. The sample comprised PBMCs. This sequence originates from a woman aged 18-29 years in good health and CMV-seropositive. CDR3 region: CASNQGLAGFPTDTQYF. The CDR3 bases are TGTGCCAGCAACCAAGGGCTAGCGGGATTTCCCACAGATACGCAGTATTTT.